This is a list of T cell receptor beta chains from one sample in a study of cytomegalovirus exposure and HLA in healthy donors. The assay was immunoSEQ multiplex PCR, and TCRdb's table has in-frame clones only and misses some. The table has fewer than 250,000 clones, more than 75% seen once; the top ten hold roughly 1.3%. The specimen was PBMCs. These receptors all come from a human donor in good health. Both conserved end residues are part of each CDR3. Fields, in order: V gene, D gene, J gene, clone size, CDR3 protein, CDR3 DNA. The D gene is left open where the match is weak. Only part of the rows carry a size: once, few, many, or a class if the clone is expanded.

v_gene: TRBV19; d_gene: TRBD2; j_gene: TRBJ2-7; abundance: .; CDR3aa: CASSIVLAGGPSGEQYF; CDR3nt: TGTGCCAGTAGTATAGTGCTAGCGGGAGGGCCGTCCGGCGAGCAGTACTTC
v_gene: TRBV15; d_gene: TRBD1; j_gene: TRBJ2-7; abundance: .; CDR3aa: CATSRGDREYEQYF; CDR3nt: TGTGCCACCAGCAGAGGGGACAGGGAGTACGAGCAGTACTTC
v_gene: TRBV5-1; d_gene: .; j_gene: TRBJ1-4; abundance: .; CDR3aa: CASSFQGSTNEKLFF; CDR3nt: TGCGCCAGCAGCTTTCAGGGGTCAACTAATGAAAAACTGTTTTTT
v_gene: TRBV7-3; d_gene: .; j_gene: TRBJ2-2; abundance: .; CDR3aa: CASSFRQGGTGELFF; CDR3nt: TGTGCCAGCAGCTTTCGTCAGGGAGGCACCGGGGAGCTGTTTTTT
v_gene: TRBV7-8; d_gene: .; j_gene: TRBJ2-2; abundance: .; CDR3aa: CASRQAQDTGELFF; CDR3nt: TGTGCCAGCCGACAGGCTCAGGACACCGGGGAGCTGTTTTTT
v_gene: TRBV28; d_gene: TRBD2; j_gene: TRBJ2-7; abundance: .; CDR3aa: CASSRTSGGGIYEQYF; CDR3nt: TGTGCCAGCAGTCGGACATCCGGGGGGGGCATATACGAGCAGTACTTC
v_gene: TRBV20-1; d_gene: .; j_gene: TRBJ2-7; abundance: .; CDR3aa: CSVKRGGEQYF; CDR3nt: TGCAGTGTCAAACGGGGTGGCGAGCAGTACTTC
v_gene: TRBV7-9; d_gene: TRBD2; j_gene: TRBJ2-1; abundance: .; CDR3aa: CSSSHRLAGAAPNEQFF; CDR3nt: TGTTCCAGCAGCCATAGACTAGCGGGAGCAGCCCCCAATGAGCAGTTCTTC
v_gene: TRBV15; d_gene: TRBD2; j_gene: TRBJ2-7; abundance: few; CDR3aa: CATSSSGSVDEQYF; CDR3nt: TGTGCCACCAGCTCCAGCGGGAGCGTCGACGAGCAGTACTTC
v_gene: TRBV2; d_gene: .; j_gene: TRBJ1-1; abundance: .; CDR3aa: CASSVQGTMNTEAFF; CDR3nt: TGTGCCAGCAGTGTTCAGGGCACAATGAACACTGAAGCTTTCTTT
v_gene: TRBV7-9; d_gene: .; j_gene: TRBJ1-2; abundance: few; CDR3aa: CASSSGQGVTGRGYTF; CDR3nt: TGTGCCAGCAGCTCCGGACAAGGAGTCACGGGCCGGGGCTACACCTTC
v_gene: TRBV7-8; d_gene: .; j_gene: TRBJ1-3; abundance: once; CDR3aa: CASLTPSSGNTIYF; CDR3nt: TGTGCCAGCCTCACCCCGAGCTCTGGAAACACCATATATTTT
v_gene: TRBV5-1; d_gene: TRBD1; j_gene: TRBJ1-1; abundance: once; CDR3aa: CASSPGQLIMNTEAFF; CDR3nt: TGCGCCAGCAGCCCGGGACAGCTCATTATGAACACTGAAGCTTTCTTT
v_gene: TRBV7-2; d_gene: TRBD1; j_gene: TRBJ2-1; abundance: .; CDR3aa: CASSLGGTGYNEQFF; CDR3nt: TGTGCCAGCAGCTTAGGGGGGACAGGTTACAATGAGCAGTTCTTC
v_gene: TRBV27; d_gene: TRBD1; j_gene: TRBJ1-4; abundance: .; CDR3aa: CASSLTGATNEKLFF; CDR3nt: TGTGCCAGCAGTTTAACAGGGGCCACTAATGAAAAACTGTTTTTT
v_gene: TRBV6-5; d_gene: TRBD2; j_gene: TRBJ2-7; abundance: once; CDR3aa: CASSYTRTSGSHEQYF; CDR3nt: TGTGCCAGCAGTTACACACGGACTAGCGGGAGTCACGAGCAGTACTTC
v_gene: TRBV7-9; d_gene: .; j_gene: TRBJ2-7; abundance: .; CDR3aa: CASSFGGSYEQYF; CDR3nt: TGTGCCAGCAGCTTCGGGGGTTCCTACGAGCAGTACTTC
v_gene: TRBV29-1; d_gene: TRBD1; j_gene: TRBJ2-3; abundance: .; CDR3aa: CSVRDRGIDTQYF; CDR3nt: TGCAGCGTTAGGGACAGGGGCATAGATACGCAGTATTTT
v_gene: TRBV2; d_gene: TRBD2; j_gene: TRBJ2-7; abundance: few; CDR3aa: CASRGLAGYYEQYF; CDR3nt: TGTGCCAGCAGAGGTCTAGCGGGATACTACGAGCAGTACTTC
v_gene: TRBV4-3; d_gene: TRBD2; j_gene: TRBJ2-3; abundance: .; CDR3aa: CASSQLTSGSTDTQYF; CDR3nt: TGCGCCAGCAGCCAACTGACTAGCGGAAGCACAGATACGCAGTATTTT
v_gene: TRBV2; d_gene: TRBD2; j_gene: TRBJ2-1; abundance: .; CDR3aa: CASSVAGVHRDEQFF; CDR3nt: TGTGCCAGCAGTGTGGCGGGAGTCCATAGGGATGAGCAGTTCTTC
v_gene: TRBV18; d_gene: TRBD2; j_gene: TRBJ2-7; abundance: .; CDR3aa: CASSPRTSSYEQYF; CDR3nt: TGTGCCAGCTCACCGAGGACTAGCTCTTACGAGCAGTACTTC
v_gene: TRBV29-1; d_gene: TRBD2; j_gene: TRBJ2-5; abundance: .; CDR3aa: CSVGTRLQETQYF; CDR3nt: TGCAGCGTCGGGACTAGACTCCAAGAGACCCAGTACTTC
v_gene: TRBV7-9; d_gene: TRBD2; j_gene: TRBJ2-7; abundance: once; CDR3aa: CASSYGDAGGHEQYF; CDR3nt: TGTGCCAGCAGCTACGGAGACGCGGGAGGCCACGAGCAGTACTTC
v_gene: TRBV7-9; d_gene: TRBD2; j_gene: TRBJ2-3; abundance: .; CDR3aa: CASSLYGQGPSGSQDTQYF; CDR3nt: TGTGCCAGCAGCTTATACGGCCAGGGTCCCAGCGGGAGTCAGGATACGCAGTATTTT
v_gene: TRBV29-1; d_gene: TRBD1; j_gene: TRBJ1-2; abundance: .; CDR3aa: CSVEGRGLDYGYTF; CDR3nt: TGCAGCGTTGAGGGCAGGGGGTTGGACTATGGCTACACCTTC
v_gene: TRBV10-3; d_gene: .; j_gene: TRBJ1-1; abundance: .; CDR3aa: CAISNAGTAGLMNTEAFF; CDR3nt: TGTGCCATCAGTAATGCCGGGACGGCGGGGCTCATGAACACTGAAGCTTTCTTT
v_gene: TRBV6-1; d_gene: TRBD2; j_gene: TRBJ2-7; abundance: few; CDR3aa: CASLAGGFYEQYF; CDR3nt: TGTGCCAGCTTGGCGGGAGGTTTTTACGAGCAGTACTTC
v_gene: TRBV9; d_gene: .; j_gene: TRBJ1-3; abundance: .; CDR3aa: CASSVGGAGNTIYF; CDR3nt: TGTGCCAGCAGCGTAGGGGGCGCCGGAAACACCATATATTTT
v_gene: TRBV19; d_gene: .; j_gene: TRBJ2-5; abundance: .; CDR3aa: CASNGAAETQYF; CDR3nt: TGTGCCAGTAACGGCGCGGCGGAGACCCAGTACTTC
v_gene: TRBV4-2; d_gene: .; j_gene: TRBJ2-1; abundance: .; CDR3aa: CASSQGNRVSYNEQFF; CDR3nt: TGTGCCAGCAGCCAAGGCAACCGGGTTTCCTACAATGAGCAGTTCTTC
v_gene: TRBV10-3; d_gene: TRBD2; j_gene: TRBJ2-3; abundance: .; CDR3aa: CAISEARLAGGPFDTDTQYF; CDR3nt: TGTGCCATCAGTGAGGCTCGACTAGCGGGAGGGCCTTTCGACACAGATACGCAGTATTTT
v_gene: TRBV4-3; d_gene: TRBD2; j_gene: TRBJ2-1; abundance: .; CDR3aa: CASSQAGLAGLNEQFF; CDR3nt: TGCGCCAGCAGCCAAGCGGGACTAGCGGGACTGAATGAGCAGTTCTTC
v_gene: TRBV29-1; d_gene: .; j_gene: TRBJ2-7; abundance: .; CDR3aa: CSVGGGTTYEQHF; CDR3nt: .
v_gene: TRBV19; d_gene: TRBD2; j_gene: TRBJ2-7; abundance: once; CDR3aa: CASRGLASGKDAYEQYF; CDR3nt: TGTGCCAGTAGGGGGTTGGCTAGCGGGAAGGATGCGTACGAGCAGTACTTC
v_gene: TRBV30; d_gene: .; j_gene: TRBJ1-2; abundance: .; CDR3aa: CAWRTAGGNYGYTF; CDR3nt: TGTGCCTGGAGAACGGCCGGGGGAAACTATGGCTACACCTTC
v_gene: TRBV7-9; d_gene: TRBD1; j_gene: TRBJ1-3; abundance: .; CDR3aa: CASSGRDSENTIYF; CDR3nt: TGTGCCAGCAGCGGCCGGGACAGTGAAAACACCATATATTTT
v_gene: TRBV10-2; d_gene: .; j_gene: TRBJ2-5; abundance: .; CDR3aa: CASSAGGNQETQYF; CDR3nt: TGCGCCAGCAGTGCTGGAGGGAACCAAGAGACCCAGTACTTC
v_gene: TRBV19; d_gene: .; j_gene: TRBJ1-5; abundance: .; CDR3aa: CASRRDNSNQPQHF; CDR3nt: TGTGCCAGTAGGAGGGATAATAGCAATCAGCCCCAGCATTTT
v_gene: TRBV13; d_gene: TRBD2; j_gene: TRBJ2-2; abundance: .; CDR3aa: CASSLSRWLAGSVAGELFF; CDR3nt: TGTGCCAGCAGCTTGTCCAGGTGGCTAGCGGGGTCTGTGGCCGGGGAGCTGTTTTTT
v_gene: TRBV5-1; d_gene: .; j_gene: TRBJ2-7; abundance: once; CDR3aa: CASSPEYRGGYEQYF; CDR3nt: TGCGCCAGCAGCCCCGAGTATAGGGGAGGTTACGAGCAGTACTTC
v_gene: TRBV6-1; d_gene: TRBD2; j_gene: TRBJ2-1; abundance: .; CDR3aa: CASSVNSGSFANEQFF; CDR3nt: TGTGCCAGCAGTGTCAATAGCGGGAGCTTCGCGAATGAGCAGTTCTTC
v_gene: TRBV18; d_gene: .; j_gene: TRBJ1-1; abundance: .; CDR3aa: CASSRVDRNTEAFF; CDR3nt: TGTGCCAGCTCACGAGTTGACAGAAACACTGAAGCTTTCTTT
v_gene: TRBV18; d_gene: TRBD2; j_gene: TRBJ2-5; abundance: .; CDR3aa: CASSPELAGETQYF; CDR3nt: TGTGCCAGCTCACCGGAACTAGCGGGAGAGACCCAGTACTTC
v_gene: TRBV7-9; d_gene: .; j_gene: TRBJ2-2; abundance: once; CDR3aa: CASSLVGGAGELFF; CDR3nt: TGTGCCAGCAGCTTAGTCGGGGGTGCCGGGGAGCTGTTTTTT
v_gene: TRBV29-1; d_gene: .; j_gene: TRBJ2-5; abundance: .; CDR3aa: CSALTGLETQYF; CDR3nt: TGCAGCGCCCTCACAGGGTTGGAGACCCAGTACTTC
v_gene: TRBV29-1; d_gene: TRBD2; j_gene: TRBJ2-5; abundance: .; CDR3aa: CSARGGETQYF; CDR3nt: TGCAGCGCCCGGGGGGGAGAGACCCAGTACTTC
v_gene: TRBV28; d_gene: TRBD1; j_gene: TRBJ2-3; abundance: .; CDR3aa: CASSPIASTGADTQYF; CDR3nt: TGTGCCAGCAGTCCAATCGCCTCTACAGGGGCAGATACGCAGTATTTT
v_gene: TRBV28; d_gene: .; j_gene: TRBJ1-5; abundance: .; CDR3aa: CASSFGRGIQPQHF; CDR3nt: TGTGCCAGCAGTTTCGGCAGGGGAATTCAGCCCCAGCATTTT
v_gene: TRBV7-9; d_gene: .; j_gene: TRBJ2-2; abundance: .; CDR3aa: CASRPPLQGPLNTGELFF; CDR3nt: TGTGCCAGCAGGCCCCCTTTACAGGGCCCCCTGAACACCGGGGAGCTGTTTTTT
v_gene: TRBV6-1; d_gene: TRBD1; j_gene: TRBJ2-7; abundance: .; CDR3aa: CASRWTGEGYEQYF; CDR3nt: TGTGCCAGCAGGTGGACAGGGGAAGGATACGAGCAGTACTTC
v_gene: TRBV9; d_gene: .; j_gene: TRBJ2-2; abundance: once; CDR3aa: CASSASWRGGELFF; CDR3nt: TGTGCCAGCAGCGCCTCATGGAGGGGCGGGGAGCTGTTTTTT
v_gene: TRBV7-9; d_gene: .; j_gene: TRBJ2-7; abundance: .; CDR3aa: CASEEGEQYF; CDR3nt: TGTGCCAGCGAGGAGGGAGAGCAGTACTTC
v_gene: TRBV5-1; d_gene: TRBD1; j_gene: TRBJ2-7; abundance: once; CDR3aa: CASSSPGGKSSYEQYF; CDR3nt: TGCGCCAGCAGCTCTCCAGGGGGCAAGAGCTCCTACGAGCAGTACTTC
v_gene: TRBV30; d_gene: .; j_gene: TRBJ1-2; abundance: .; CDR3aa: CAWRRDNYGYTF; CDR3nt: TGTGCCTGGAGGAGGGATAACTATGGCTACACCTTC
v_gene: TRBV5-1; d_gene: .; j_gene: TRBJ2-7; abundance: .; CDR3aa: CASSLGTGFEGEQYF; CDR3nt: TGCGCCAGCAGCTTGGGGACGGGATTCGAGGGAGAGCAGTACTTC
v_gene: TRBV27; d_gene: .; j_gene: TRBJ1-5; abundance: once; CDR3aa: CASSAIDSSNQPQHF; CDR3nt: TGTGCCAGCAGCGCGATAGACAGTTCGAATCAGCCCCAGCATTTT
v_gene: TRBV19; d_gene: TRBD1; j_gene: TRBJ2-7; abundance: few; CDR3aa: CASSPLGGQGAYEQYF; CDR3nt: TGTGCCAGTAGCCCACTCGGAGGACAGGGGGCCTACGAGCAGTACTTC
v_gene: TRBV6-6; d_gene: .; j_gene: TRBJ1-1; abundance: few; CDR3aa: CASSYWGDNTEAFF; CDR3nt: TGTGCCAGCAGTTACTGGGGGGACAACACTGAAGCTTTCTTT